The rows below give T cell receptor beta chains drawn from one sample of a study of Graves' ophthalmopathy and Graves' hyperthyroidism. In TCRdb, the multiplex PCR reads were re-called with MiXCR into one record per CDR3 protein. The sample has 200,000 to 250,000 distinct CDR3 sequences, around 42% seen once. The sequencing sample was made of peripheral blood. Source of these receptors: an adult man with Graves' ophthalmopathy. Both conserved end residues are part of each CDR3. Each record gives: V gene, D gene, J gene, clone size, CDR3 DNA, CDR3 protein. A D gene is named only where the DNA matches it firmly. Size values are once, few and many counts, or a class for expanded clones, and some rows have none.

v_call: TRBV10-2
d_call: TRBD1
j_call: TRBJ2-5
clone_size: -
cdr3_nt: TGCGCCAGCAGTGACCAGGGGACAGGGACCCAGTACTTC
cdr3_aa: CASSDQGTGTQYF

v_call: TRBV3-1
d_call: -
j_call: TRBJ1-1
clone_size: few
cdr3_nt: TGTGCCAGCAGCCCTTCTACAGCGAACACTGAAGCTTTCTTT
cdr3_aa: CASSPSTANTEAFF

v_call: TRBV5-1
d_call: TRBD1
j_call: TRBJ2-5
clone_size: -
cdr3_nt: TGCGCCAGCAGCTGGGGACAGTACCAAGAGACCCAGTACTTC
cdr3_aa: CASSWGQYQETQYF

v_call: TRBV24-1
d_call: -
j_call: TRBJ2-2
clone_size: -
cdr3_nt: TGTGCCACCCAGGACAGCAAATATCCGAACACCGGGGAGCTGTTTTTT
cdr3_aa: CATQDSKYPNTGELFF

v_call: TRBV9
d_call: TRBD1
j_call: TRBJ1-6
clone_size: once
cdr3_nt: TGTGCCAGCGGCGCTGGACAGGGGACTTATAATTCACCCCTCCACTTT
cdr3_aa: CASGAGQGTYNSPLHF

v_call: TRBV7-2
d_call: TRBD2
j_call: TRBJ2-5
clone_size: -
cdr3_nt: TGTGCCAGCAGCTTAGTGGGGACTAGCGCAGAGACCCAGTACTTC
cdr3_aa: CASSLVGTSAETQYF

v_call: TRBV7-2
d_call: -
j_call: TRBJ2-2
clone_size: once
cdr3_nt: TGTGCCAGCAGTCGAGGGTGGCCAGGGGCGGTCACCGGGGAGCTGTTTTTT
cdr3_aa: CASSRGWPGAVTGELFF

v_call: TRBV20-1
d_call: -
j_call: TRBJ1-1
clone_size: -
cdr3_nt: TGCAGTGCTAGAGATCTTGGGGAGGGAGCTTTCTTT
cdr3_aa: CSARDLGEGAFF

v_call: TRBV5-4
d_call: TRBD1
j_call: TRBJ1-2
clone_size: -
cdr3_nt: TGTGCCAGCAGCCCTAGAATCGGGACAGGGGTCAATGGCCACACCTTC
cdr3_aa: CASSPRIGTGVNGHTF

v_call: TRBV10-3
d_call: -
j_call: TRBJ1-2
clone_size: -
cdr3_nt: TGTGCCATCAGTGAGTCGGCGGGCGGGTTAATTGCCTTC
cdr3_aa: CAISESAGGLIAF

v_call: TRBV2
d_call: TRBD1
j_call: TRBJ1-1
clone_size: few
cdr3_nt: TGTGCCAGCAGTCTTCGAACAGGGGCCACTGAAGCTTTCTTT
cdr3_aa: CASSLRTGATEAFF

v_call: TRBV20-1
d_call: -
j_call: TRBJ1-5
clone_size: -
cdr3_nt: TGCAGTGCTAGAGATACGGGAGGCAATCAGCCCCAGCATTTT
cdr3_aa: CSARDTGGNQPQHF

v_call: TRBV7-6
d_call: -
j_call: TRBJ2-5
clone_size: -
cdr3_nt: TGTGCCAGCAGCCGACTCCGCGGGGGCCTATACCAAGAGACCCAGTACTTC
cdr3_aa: CASSRLRGGLYQETQYF

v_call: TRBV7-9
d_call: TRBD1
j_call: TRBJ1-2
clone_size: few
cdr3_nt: TGTGCCAGCAGCTTAGCCGGGACAGGTGATTATGGCTACACCTTC
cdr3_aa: CASSLAGTGDYGYTF

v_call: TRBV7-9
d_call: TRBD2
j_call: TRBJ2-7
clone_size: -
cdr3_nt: TGTGCCAGCAGCTCGGGAGCGGGGGGGTTCTCCTACGAGCAGTACTTC
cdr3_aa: CASSSGAGGFSYEQYF

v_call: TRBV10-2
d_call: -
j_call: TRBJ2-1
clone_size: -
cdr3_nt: TGCGCCAGCAGTGTAGGCAGTGAGCAGTTCTTC
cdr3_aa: CASSVGSEQFF

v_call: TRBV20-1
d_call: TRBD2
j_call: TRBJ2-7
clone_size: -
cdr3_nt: TGCAGTGCGGGGACTAGCGGGATCACCTACGAGCAGTACTTC
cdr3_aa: CSAGTSGITYEQYF

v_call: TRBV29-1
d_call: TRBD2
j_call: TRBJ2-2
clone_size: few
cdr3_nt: TGCAGCGTTGTCGTGGCTTCGGGACTAGGATACACCGGGGAGCTGTTTTTT
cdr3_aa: CSVVVASGLGYTGELFF

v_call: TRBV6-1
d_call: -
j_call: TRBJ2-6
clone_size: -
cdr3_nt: TGTGCCAGCAAAGTAGGCTCCTCTGGGGCCAACGTCCTGACTTTC
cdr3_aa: CASKVGSSGANVLTF

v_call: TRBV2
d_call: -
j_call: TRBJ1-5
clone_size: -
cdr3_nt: TGTGCCAGCAACAGCCTCGATTATAGCAATCAGCCCCAGCATTTT
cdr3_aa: CASNSLDYSNQPQHF

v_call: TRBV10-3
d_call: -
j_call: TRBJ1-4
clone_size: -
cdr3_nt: TGTGCCATCAGTGAGGGAAAACTGTTTTTT
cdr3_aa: CAISEGKLFF

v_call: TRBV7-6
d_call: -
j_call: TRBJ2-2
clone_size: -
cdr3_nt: TGTGCTAGCAGCTTAGTCGGGACGGGAACCGGGGAGCTGTTTTTT
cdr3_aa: CASSLVGTGTGELFF

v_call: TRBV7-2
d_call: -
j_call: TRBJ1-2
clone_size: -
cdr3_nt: TGTGCCAGCAGCTTAGGGTCCGGGTATGAAAGACGGAACTATGGCTACACCTTC
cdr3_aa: CASSLGSGYERRNYGYTF

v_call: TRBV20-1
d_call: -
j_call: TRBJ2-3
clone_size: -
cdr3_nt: TGCAGTGCTAGAGCTAGGGGAGTAGATACGCAGTATTTT
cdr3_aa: CSARARGVDTQYF

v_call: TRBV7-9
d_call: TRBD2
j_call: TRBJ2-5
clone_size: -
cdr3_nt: TGTGCCAGCAGCTCCATAGCGGGAGGGAGAGAGACCCAGTACTTC
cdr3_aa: CASSSIAGGRETQYF

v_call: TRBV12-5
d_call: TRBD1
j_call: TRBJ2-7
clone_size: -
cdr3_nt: TGTGCTAGTGGTTTGATGACAGGGGACTACGAGCAGTACTTC
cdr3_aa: CASGLMTGDYEQYF

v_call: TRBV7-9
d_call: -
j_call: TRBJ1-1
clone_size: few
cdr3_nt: TGTGCCAGCAGCCCCGGATTGGATATAATGGGCACTGAAGCTTTCTTT
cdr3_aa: CASSPGLDIMGTEAFF

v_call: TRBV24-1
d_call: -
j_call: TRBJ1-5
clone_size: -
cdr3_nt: TGTGCCACCAGTGTGGCAGGGCTGAATCAGCCCCAGCATTTT
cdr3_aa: CATSVAGLNQPQHF

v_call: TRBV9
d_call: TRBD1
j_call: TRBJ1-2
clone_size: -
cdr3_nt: TGTGCCAGCAGCGGAAACCGGGACAGACTGTCTTATGGCTACACCTTC
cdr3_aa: CASSGNRDRLSYGYTF

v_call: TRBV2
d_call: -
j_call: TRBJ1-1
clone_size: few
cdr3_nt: TGTGCCAGCAGTGATATGGGGAACACTGAAGCTTTCTTT
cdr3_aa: CASSDMGNTEAFF

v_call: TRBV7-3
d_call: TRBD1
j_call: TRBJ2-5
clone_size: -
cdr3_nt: TGTGCCAGCAGCTGGCGGGGACAGGGAGGAGAGACCCAGTACTTC
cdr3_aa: CASSWRGQGGETQYF

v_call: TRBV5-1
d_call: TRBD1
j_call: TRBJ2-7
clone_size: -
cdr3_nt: TGCGCCAGCAGCGGAGGGACAGGTTTGGGGGAGCAGTACTTC
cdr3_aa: CASSGGTGLGEQYF

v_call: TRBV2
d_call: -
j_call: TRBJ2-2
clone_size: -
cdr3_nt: TGTGCCAGCCAGGGGGGAGGGACCGGGGAGCTGTTTTTT
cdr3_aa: CASQGGGTGELFF

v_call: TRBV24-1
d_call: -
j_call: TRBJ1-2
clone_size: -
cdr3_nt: TGTGCCACCAGTGATTTATACAGTAACTATGGCTACACCTTC
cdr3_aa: CATSDLYSNYGYTF

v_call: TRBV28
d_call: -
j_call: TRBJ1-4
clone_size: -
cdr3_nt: TGTGCCAGCAGTTTCCAGGGCCTGAGAGAAAAACTGTTTTTT
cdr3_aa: CASSFQGLREKLFF

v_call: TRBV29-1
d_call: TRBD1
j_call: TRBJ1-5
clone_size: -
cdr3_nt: TGCAGCGTCACGGGACAGGGGGTGAATCAGCCCCAGCATTTT
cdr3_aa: CSVTGQGVNQPQHF

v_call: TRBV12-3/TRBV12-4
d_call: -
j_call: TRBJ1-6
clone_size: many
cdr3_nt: TGTGCCAGCAGTCCCCGACAGGATTCACCCCTCCACTTT
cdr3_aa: CASSPRQDSPLHF

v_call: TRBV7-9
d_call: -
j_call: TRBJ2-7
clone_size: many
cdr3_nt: TGTGCCAGCAGCATCTACGAGCAGTACTTC
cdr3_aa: CASSIYEQYF

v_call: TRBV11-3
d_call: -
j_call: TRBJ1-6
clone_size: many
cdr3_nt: TGTGCCAGCAGCTTTGGGAATTCACCCCTCCACTTT
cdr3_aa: CASSFGNSPLHF

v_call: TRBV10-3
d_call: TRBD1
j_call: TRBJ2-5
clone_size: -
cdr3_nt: TGTGCCATCAGTGGGGACAGGGTCGGAGAGACCCAGTACTTC
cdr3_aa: CAISGDRVGETQYF

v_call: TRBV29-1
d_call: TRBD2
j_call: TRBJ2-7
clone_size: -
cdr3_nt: TGCAGCGCCGGGACTAGCGGGGGCATTTTGGAGCAGTACTTC
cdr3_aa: CSAGTSGGILEQYF

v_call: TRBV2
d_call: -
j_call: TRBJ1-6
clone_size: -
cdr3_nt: TGTGCCAGCATAACGAAACAGGGAAATTCACCCCTCCACTTT
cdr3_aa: CASITKQGNSPLHF

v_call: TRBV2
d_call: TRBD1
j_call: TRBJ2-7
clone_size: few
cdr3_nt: TGTGCCAGCACCGGGGGGACAGGGTTGTACGAGCAGTACTTC
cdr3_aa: CASTGGTGLYEQYF

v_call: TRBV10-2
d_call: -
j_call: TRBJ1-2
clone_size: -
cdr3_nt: TGTGCCAGCAGCCGACCCTGGACAGCTACTAACTATGGCTACACCTTC
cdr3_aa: CASSRPWTATNYGYTF

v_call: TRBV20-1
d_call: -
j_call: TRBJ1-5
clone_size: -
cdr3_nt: TGCAGTGCTAGGGTGGGTGGCAATCAGCCCCAGCATTTT
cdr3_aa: CSARVGGNQPQHF

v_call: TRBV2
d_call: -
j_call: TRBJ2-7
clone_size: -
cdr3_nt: TGTGCCAGCAGTTACGGGGTTTCCTCCTACGAGCAGTACTTC
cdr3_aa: CASSYGVSSYEQYF

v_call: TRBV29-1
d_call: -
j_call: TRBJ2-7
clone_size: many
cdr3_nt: TGCAGCGCGAGGGCAGGGAAGTACGAGCAGTACTTC
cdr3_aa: CSARAGKYEQYF

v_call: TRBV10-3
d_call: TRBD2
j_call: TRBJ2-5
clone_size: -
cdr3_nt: TGTGCCACAAGGGCGGGGGGTGCCCAAGAGACCCAGTACTTC
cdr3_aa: CATRAGGAQETQYF

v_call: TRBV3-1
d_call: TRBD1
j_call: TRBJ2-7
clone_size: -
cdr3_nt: TGTGCCAGCAGCCAACAGGGGGCTTCCTACGAGCAGTACTTC
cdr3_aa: CASSQQGASYEQYF

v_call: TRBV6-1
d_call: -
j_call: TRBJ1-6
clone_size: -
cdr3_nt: TGTGCCAGCAGTTATAACATGGGATCACCCCTCCACTTT
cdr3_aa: CASSYNMGSPLHF

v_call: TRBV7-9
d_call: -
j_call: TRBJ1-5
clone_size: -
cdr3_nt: TGTGCCAGCAGCCGAGGGGGGGTCGGCAATCAGCCCCAGCATTTT
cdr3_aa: CASSRGGVGNQPQHF